This T cell receptor (beta chain) was captured by sequencing in a study of long-term antiretroviral therapy in people with HIV. On the study more broadly: Collection dates of the earliest samples fall about a decade before the 2015 immediate-ART recommendation.

Study outcomes and limitations: An increase in diversity followed ART, yet levels stayed below transplant donor controls.

Assay version v3.0 of immunoSEQ was used, and it was run at survey level. TCRdb's copy holds only in-frame clones and misses some; the assay was immunoSEQ multiplex PCR. The data hold more than 15,000 clones, with around 94% observed a single time. Sampling of each donor yielded at least one pre-ART PBMC sample and at least two post-ART PBMC samples. Each HIV-infected participant was given treatment in the United States. Points on this clone: No antigen is known for it.

Germline loops: CDR1 LNHNV, CDR2 YYDKDF (reference sequence). V lost 5 bases and J lost 2, with 13 bases in between. This CDR3 has 14 residues. Here the sequenced sample was unsorted PBMCs, taken nearly 6.5 years after starting antiretroviral therapy. The clonotype was recovered from a woman between 45 and 60 years old with HIV. This chain joins TRBV15 and TRBJ2-7; a weak D match, TRBD2 (6 bases). CDR3 nucleotide sequence: TGTGCCACCAGCGACGGGACTCTGGCCTACGAGCAGTACTTC. Protein sequence: CATSDGTLAYEQYF.